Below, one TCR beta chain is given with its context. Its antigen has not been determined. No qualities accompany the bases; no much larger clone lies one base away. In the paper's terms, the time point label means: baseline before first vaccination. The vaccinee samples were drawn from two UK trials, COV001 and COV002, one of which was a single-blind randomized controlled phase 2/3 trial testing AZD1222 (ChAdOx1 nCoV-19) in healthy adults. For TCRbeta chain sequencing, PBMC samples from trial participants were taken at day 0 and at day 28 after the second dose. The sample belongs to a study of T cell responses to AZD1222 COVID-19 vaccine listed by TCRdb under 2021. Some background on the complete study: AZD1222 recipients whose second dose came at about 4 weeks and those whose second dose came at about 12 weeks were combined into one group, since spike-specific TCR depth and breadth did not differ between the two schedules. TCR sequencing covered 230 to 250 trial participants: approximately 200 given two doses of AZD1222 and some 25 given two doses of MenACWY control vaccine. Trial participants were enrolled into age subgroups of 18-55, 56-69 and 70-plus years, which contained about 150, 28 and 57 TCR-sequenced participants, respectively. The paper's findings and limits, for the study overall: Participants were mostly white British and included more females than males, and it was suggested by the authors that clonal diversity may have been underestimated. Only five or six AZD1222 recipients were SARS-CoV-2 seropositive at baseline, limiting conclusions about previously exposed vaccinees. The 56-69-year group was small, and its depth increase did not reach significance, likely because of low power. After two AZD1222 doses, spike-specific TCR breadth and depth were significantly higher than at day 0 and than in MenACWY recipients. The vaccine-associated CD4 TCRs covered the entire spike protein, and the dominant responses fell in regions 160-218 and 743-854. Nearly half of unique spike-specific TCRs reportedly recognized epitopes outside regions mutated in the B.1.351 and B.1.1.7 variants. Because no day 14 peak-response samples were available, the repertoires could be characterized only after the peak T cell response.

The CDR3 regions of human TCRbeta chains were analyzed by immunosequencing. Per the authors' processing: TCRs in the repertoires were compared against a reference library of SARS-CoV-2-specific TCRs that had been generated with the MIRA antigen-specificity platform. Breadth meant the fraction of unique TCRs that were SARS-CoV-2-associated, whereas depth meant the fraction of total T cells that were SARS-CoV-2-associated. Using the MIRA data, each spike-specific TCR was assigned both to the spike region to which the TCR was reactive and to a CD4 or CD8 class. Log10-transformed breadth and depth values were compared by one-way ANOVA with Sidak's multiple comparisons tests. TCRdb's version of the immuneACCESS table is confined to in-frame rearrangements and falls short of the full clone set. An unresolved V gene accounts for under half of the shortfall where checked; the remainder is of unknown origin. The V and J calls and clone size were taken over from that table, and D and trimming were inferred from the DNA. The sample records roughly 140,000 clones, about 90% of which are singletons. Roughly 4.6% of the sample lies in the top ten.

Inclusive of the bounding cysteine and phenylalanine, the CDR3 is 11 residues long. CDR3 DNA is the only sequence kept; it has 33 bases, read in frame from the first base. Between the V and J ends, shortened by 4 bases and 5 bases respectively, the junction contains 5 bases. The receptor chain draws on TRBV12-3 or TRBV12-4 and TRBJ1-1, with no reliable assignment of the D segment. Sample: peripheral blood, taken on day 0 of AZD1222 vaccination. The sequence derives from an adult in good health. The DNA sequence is TGTGCCAGCAGTTCCCGTACTGAAGCTTTCTTT. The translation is CASSSRTEAFF.